The TCR beta chain under discussion was sequenced for a study of neurological immune-mediated disorders. The CDR3 length is 14 residues. The V gene end was trimmed by 4 bases and the J gene end by 2 bases; junction bases not matched to a gene: 3. Germline lookup yields CDR1 SGHDT and CDR2 YYEEEE. TCRdb re-derived calls from the 5' RACE reads in MiXCR, one entry per CDR3 protein. The data hold around 94,000 distinct CDR3 sequences, with 3.5% observed a single time. This clonotype has at least ten counts. This receptor was obtained from a young woman with multiple sclerosis. This chain connects TRBV5-6 to TRBJ1-2; 9 bases align to TRBD1. The material sequenced was PBMCs. The CDR3 region is CASSPGTGNYGYTF. The CDR3 nucleotides are TGTGCCAGCAGCCCCGGGACAGGGAACTATGGCTACACCTTC.